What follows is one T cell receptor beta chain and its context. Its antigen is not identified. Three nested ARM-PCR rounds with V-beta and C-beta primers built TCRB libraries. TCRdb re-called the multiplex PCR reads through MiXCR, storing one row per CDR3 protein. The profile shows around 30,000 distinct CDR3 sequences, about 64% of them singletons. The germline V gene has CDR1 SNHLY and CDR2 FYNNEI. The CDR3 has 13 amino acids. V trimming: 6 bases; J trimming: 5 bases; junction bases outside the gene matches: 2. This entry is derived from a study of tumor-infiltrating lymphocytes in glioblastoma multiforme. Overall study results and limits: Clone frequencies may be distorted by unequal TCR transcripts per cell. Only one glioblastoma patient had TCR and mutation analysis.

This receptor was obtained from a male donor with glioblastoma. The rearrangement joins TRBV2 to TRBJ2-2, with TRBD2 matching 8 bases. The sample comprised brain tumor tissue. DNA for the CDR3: TGTGCCAGCAGACTAGCGGAAACCGGGGAGCTGTTTTTT. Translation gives CASRLAETGELFF.